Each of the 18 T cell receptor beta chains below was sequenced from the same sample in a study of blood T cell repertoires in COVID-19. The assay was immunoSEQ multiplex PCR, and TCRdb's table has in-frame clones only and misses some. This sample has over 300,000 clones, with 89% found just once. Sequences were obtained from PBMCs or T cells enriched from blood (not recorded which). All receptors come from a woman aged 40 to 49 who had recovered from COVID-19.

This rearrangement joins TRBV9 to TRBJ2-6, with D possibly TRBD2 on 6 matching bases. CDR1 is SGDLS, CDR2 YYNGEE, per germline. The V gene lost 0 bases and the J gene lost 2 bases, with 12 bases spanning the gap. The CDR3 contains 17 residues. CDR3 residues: CASSVATWGAGANVLTF. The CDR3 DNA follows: TGTGCCAGCAGCGTAGCTACGTGGGGGGCTGGGGCCAACGTCCTGACTTTC.

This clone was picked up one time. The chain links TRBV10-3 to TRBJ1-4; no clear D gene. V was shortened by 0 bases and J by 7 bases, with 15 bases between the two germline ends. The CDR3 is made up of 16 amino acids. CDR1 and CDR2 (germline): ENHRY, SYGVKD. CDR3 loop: CAISESGFIRGEKLFF. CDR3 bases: TGTGCCATCAGTGAGTCGGGGTTCATTCGGGGTGAAAAACTGTTTTTT.

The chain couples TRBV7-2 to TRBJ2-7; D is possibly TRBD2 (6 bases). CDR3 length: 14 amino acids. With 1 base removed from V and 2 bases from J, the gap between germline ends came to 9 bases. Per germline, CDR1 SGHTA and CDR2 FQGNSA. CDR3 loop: CASSLGRDTYEQYF. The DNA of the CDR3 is TGTGCCAGCAGCTTAGGGAGGGATACCTACGAGCAGTACTTC.

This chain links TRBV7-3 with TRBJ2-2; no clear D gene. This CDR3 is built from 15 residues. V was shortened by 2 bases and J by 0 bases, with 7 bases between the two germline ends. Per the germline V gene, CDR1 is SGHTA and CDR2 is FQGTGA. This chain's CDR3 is CASSLRGPNTGELFF. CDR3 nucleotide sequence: TGTGCCAGCAGCTTACGAGGCCCGAACACCGGGGAGCTGTTTTTT.

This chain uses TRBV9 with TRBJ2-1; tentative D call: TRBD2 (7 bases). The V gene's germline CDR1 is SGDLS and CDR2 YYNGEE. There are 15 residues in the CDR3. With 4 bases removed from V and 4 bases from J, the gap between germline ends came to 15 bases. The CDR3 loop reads CASSLQGGLYNEQFF. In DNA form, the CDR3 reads TGTGCCAGCAGCTTACAGGGAGGGCTTTACAATGAGCAGTTCTTC.

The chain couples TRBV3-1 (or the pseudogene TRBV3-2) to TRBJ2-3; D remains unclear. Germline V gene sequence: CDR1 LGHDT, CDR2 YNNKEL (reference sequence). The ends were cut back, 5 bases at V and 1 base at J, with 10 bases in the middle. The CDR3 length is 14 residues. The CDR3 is CASSESPGTDTQYF. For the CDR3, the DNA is TGTGCCAGCAGCGAGTCTCCCGGCACAGATACGCAGTATTTT.

CDR3 DNA sequence: TGCGCCAGCAGCCAGGTACTAGCGGGGAGATACAATGAGCAGTTCTTC. It yields the protein CASSQVLAGRYNEQFF. The rearrangement uses TRBV4-1 and TRBJ2-1; TRBD2 agrees at 10 bases. CDR1 MGHRA and CDR2 YSYEKL come from the germline V gene. There are 16 residues in the CDR3. V was clipped by 3 bases and J by 4 bases; unmatched bases: 6.

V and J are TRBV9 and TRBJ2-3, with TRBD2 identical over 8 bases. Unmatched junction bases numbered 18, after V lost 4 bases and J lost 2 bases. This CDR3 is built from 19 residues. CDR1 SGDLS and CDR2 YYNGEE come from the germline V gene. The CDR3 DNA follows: TGTGCCAGCAGCTCCGGTGGGGCGGGGGGCTACTCGGTCACAGATACGCAGTATTTT. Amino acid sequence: CASSSGGAGGYSVTDTQYF. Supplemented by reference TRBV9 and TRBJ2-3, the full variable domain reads DSGVTQTPKHLITATGQRVTLRCSPRSGDLSVYWYQQSLDQGLQFLIQYYNGEERAKGNILERFSAQQFPDLHSELNLSSLELGDSALYFCASSSGGAGGYSVTDTQYFGPGTRLTVL.

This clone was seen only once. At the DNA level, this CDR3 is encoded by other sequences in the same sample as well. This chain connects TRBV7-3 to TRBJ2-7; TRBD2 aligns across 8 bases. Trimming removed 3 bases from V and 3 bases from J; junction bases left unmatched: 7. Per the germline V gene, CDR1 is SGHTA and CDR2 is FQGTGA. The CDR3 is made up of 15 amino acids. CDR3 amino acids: CASSLAGGSSYEQYF. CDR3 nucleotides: TGTGCCAGCAGCTTGGCGGGAGGCTCAAGCTACGAGCAGTACTTC.

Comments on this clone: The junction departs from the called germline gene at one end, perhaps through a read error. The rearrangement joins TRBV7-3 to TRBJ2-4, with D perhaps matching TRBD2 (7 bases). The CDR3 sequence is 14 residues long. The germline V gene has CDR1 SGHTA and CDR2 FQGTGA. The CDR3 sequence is CASSLTAAGGPKNF. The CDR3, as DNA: TGTGCCAGCAGCTTAACCGCCGCCGGGGGGCCTAAAAACTTC.

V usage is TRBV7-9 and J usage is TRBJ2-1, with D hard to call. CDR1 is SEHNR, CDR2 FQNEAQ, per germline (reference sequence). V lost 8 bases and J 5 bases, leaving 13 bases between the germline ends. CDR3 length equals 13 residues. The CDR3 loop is CASSKAGHNEQFF. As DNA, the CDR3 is TGTGCCAGCTCGAAGGCAGGCCACAATGAGCAGTTCTTC.

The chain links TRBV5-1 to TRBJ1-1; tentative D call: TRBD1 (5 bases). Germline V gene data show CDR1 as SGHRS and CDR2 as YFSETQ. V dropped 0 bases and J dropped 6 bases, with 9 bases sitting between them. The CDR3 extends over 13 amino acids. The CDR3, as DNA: TGCGCCAGCAGCTTGGAGGGGAGGGCTGAAGCTTTCTTT. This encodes CASSLEGRAEAFF.

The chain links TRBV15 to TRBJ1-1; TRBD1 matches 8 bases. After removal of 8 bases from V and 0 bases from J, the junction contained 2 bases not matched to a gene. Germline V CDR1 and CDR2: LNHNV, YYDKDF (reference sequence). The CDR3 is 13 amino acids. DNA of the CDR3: TGTGCCACCCAGGGACAGGTGAACACTGAAGCTTTCTTT. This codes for CATQGQVNTEAFF.

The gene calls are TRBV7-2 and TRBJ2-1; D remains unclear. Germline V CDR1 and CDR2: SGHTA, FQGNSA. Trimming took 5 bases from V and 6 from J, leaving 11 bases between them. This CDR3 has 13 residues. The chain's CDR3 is CASSLDGPNEQFF. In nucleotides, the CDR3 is TGTGCCAGCAGCCTAGATGGCCCCAATGAGCAGTTCTTC.

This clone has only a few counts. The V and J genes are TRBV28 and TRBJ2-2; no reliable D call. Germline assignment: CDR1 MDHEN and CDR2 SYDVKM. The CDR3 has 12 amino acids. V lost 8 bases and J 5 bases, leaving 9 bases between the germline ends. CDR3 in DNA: TGTGCCAGCCGCCGAGCGACCGGGGAGCTGTTTTTT. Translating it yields CASRRATGELFF.

CDR3 protein: CASSQVGTSETQYF. CDR3 coding DNA: TGCGCCAGCAGCCAAGTTGGGACTAGCGAGACCCAGTACTTC. V usage is TRBV4-1 and J usage is TRBJ2-5; 9 bases map to TRBD2. V lost 1 base and J lost 5; bases outside the gene matches: 2. The CDR3 covers 14 residues. Germline V gives CDR1 MGHRA, CDR2 YSYEKL.

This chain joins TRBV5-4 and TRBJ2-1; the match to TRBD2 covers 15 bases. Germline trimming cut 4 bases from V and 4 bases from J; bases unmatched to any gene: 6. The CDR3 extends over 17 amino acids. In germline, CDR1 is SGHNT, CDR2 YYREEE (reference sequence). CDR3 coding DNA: TGTGCCAGCAGCAAAATGGGACTAGCGGGGGGATACAATGAGCAGTTCTTC. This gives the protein CASSKMGLAGGYNEQFF.

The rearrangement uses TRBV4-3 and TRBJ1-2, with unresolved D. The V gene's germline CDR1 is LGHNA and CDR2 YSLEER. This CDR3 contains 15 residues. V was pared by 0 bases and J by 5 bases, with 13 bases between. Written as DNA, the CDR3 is TGCGCCAGCAGCCAAGATGCTCCGACGGGGTATGGCTACACCTTC. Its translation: CASSQDAPTGYGYTF.